This TCR beta chain was captured by sequencing in a study of memory CD4+ T cells and cytomegalovirus serostatus. Study in general: Of the healthy Belgian adults, 9 or 10 were CMV seropositive and 24 seronegative.

Single viable CD3+CD4+CD8-CD45RO+ cells were sorted as the memory CD4+ T cells. Donors' CMV status reflects serum IgG against pp150, pp28, p38, p52. Concerning this clone: Antigen unknown.

Under the authors' procedure: After removing out-of-frame reads, 2 million to 2.5 million distinct TCRbeta sequences remained. Repertoires were generated with immunoSEQ multiplex PCR, while TCRdb's copy carries only in-frame clones and drops some. V and J calls and clone size are those listed in that table; D and trimming were worked out from the DNA. The sample lists tens of thousands of clones; around 80% were seen once. Whole-study findings and limits: Of under 200 reported CMV TCRbeta sequences, around 63 were found in memory CD4+ repertoires.

Sequences were obtained from memory CD4+ T cells from blood. The TCR originated in an adult in good health and CMV-seronegative.

This chain's CDR3 is CASSLSWGQGPYTTYEQYF. The CDR3, as DNA: TGTGCCAGCAGCTTAAGTTGGGGGCAGGGCCCCTACACTACCTACGAGCAGTACTTC. The genes are TRBV7-2 and TRBJ2-7, with D possibly matching TRBD1 (6 bases). Germline assignment: CDR1 SGHTA and CDR2 FQGNSA. This CDR3 spans 19 amino acids. V gave up 2 bases and J gave up 2 bases, with 25 bases separating them.